The 23 T cell receptor beta chains reported below all come from one sample, sequenced in a study of T-cell memory formation after mild COVID-19. TCRdb fed the 5' RACE reads into MiXCR, producing one record per CDR3 protein. The sample consists of roughly 550,000 distinct CDR3 sequences, roughly 20% of them appearing once. Sample: PBMCs or a T cell subset sorted from them (not recorded which). The receptors derive from an adult woman who had mild COVID-19 (a few samples of this study predate the infection). Cell type and time point are not known.

The rearrangement joins TRBV18 to TRBJ2-7; 7 bases are a match to TRBD1. This CDR3 contains 16 residues. Germline assignment: CDR1 KGHSH and CDR2 LQKENI. J was trimmed by 4 bases and V by 3 bases; bases with no gene match: 12. DNA of the CDR3: TGTGCCAGCTCACCGTTCCCGGGACAGACTGATTACGAGCAGTACTTC. It encodes CASSPFPGQTDYEQYF.

The J gene is TRBJ2-7, the V gene TRBV5-6; no clear D. Trimming took off 2 bases at V and 11 bases at J, with 17 bases between the two ends. Germline lookup yields CDR1 SGHDT and CDR2 YYEEEE. CDR3 size: 13 residues. CDR3 sequence reads: CASSLTRRQPEYF. The CDR3 coding sequence is TGTGCCAGCAGCTTAACCCGCCGACAACCGGAGTACTTC. Drawing the rest from reference TRBV5-6 and TRBJ2-7, the complete variable domain is DAGVTQSPTHLIKTRGQQVTLRCSPKSGHDTVSWYQQALGQGPQFIFQYYEEEERQRGNFPDRFSGHQFPNYSSELNVNALLLGDSALYLCASSLTRRQPEYFGPGTRLTVT.

This clonotype was observed a few times. The genes are TRBV20-1 and TRBJ2-7, with 7 bases lining up with TRBD1. Germline-derived CDR1 and CDR2 are DFQATT and SNEGSKA (reference sequence). V lost 3 bases and J lost 4; bases outside the gene matches: 9. The CDR3 consists of 14 residues. This chain's CDR3 is CSARAQQGSYEQYF. In DNA, the CDR3 is TGCAGTGCTAGGGCCCAACAGGGGTCTTACGAGCAGTACTTC.

This clonotype was seen only a few times. V is TRBV5-1 and J is TRBJ2-5; no clear D. The V gene lost 4 bases and the J gene lost 3 bases, with 10 bases spanning the gap. The CDR3 length is 13 residues. Germline values: CDR1 SGHRS, CDR2 YFSETQ. As DNA, the CDR3 is TGCGCCAGCAGCCACCTTCACGAAGAGACCCAGTACTTC. It is translated as CASSHLHEETQYF.

This clonotype showed up just a few times. V and J are TRBV2 and TRBJ2-2; TRBD2 agrees at 7 bases. V shed 5 bases and J 4 bases; nucleotides not matched to a gene: 10. CDR3 length: 16 amino acids. Per the germline V gene, CDR1 is SNHLY and CDR2 is FYNNEI. The DNA of the CDR3 is TGTGCCAGCAGTCCCCCCCCCCAGCGGGGCACCGGGGAGCTGTTTTTT. It codes for CASSPPPQRGTGELFF.

This clonotype was counted only a few times. The gene calls are TRBV23-1 and TRBJ2-3, with D unclear. TRBV23-1 carries the ORF label, with uncertain function. Between the trimmed V and J ends, which lost 2 bases and 8 bases, there was a span of 5 bases. CDR3 length: 11 amino acids. The CDR3 here is CASSQGRTQYF. For the CDR3, the DNA is TGCGCCAGCAGTCAAGGGCGTACGCAGTATTTT.

This clonotype turned up a few times. The gene calls are TRBV7-2 and TRBJ2-1; 10 bases agree with TRBD2. V was clipped by 1 base and J by 5 bases; unmatched bases: 5. CDR1 SGHTA and CDR2 FQGNSA come from the germline V gene. The length of the CDR3 is 16 residues. CDR3 sequence: CASSLGPAGGNNEQFF. CDR3 nucleotides: TGTGCCAGCAGCTTAGGCCCAGCGGGAGGGAACAATGAGCAGTTCTTC.

This clonotype was detected ten times or more. V gene TRBV12-3 or TRBV12-4 combines with J gene TRBJ2-1, with 10 bases fitting TRBD2. The CDR3 contains 15 residues. V shed 4 bases, J shed 9 bases, and the junction held 9 bases outside the gene matches. CDR3 DNA: TGTGCCAGCAGTTCTCCTGCTAGCGGGGGCGGTGAGCAGTTCTTC. This encodes CASSSPASGGGEQFF.

This clonotype was recorded many times. A much larger clone differs by one base, so this may be a read error. V gene TRBV7-9 combines with J gene TRBJ2-7; D is undetermined. The CDR3 spans 11 residues. Per the germline V gene, CDR1 is SEHNR and CDR2 is FQNEAQ (reference sequence). V lost 5 bases and J 2 bases, leaving 4 bases between the germline ends. The CDR3 sequence: CASSVTYEQYF. CDR3 coding DNA: TGTGCCAGCAGCGTGACCTACGAGCAGTACTTC.

As to this clonotype: The junction and the germline gene differ at one end; a read error may be behind it. CDR3 DNA sequence: TGTGCCATCAGCTTCAGGGTGGTGGATAATTCACCCCTCCACTTT. This codes for CAISFRVVDNSPLHF. V usage is TRBV5-5 and J usage is TRBJ1-6; the D gene is possibly TRBD1 (5 bases). The CDR3 runs 15 residues. CDR1 is SGHKS, CDR2 YYEKEE, per germline (reference sequence).

This clonotype showed up many times. The gene calls are TRBV18 and TRBJ2-3, with D unresolved. CDR1 and CDR2 from the germline V gene are KGHSH and LQKENI. Trimming removed 8 bases from V and 0 bases from J, with 9 bases in between. The CDR3 sequence is 13 residues long. The DNA for the CDR3 is TGTGCCAGCAGCCCGGACAGCACAGATACGCAGTATTTT. Protein sequence: CASSPDSTDTQYF.

The chain uses TRBV2 and TRBJ2-3; D call uncertain. CDR1 is SNHLY, CDR2 FYNNEI, per germline. This CDR3 region has 13 residues. V gave up 3 bases and J gave up 6 bases, with 10 bases separating them. For the CDR3, the DNA is TGTGCCAGCAGTGAGCTAGGGTATGATACGCAGTATTTT. As protein: CASSELGYDTQYF.

This clonotype was counted only a few times. The chain joins TRBV6-2 or TRBV6-3 to TRBJ1-5; D is undetermined. The CDR3 extends over 17 amino acids. Trimming took off 6 bases at V and 3 bases at J, with 21 bases between the two ends. Germline loops: CDR1 MNHEY, CDR2 SVGEGT. The CDR3 is CASSNRRISNLNQPQHF. CDR3 nucleotides: TGTGCCAGCAGCAACCGGAGGATTTCTAATCTCAATCAGCCCCAGCATTTT.

The genes are TRBV7-2 and TRBJ1-2; tentative D call: TRBD1 (5 bases). This CDR3 comprises 15 residues. V gave up 3 bases and J gave up 2 bases, with 13 bases separating them. The germline CDR1 and CDR2 sequences are SGHTA and FQGNSA. The CDR3, as DNA: TGTGCCAGCAGCTTGGTAGGGGAGATCAACTATGGCTACACCTTC. Amino acid sequence: CASSLVGEINYGYTF.

This clonotype has more than one count but fewer than ten. The chain is built from TRBV23-1 and TRBJ1-4; D possibly corresponds to TRBD1 (5 bases). TRBV23-1 is classed as an ORF, of uncertain function. The V gene lost 7 bases and the J gene lost 2 bases, with 11 bases spanning the gap. The CDR3 runs 14 residues. CDR3 amino acids: CASTHRGTNEKLFF. CDR3 DNA: TGCGCCAGCACCCACCGGGGGACTAATGAAAAACTGTTTTTT.

This clonotype was recorded a few times. The V call is TRBV5-1, the J call TRBJ2-7; D ambiguous. Germline V lookup: CDR1 SGHRS, CDR2 YFSETQ. The CDR3 is made up of 14 amino acids. Trimming cost V 6 bases and J 4 bases, with 17 bases left between them. Here the CDR3 reads CASKPFATEYEQYF. The CDR3 coding sequence is TGCGCCAGCAAGCCTTTCGCCACCGAGTACGAGCAGTACTTC.

In regard to this clonotype: Possible read error: a much larger clone is one base away. For the CDR3, the DNA is TGCAGCGTTAACAGACAGGAAACCGGGGAGCTGTTTTTT. Translation gives CSVNRQETGELFF. The chain carries TRBV29-1 and TRBJ2-2, with a tentative D call TRBD1 (6 bases). Germline V gene data show CDR1 as SQVTM and CDR2 as ANQGSEA. V was clipped by 5 bases and J by 5 bases, with 12 bases between them. The CDR3 extends over 13 amino acids.

The CDR3 region is CAWSNLGTQYF. In DNA, the CDR3 is TGTGCCTGGAGCAATCTTGGGACCCAGTACTTC. The chain has TRBV30 and TRBJ2-5, with D uncertain. Trimming shortened V by 3 bases and J by 7 bases, and 9 bases separated the two germline ends. Germline assignment: CDR1 GTSNPN and CDR2 SVGIG (reference sequence). This CDR3 comprises 11 residues. The full variable domain, completed using reference TRBV30 and TRBJ2-5, is SQTIHQWPATLVQPVGSPLSLECTVEGTSNPNLYWYRQAAGRGLQLLFYSVGIGQISSEVPQNLSASRPQDRQFILSSKKLLLSDSGFYLCAWSNLGTQYFGPGTRLLVL.

This chain's CDR3 is CASSRASTQYF. CDR3 nucleotide sequence: TGTGCCAGCAGCAGGGCATCTACGCAGTATTTT. J is TRBJ2-3 and V is TRBV6-6; tentative D call: TRBD1 (5 bases). The CDR3 loop spans 11 amino acids. Trimming removed 6 bases from V and 8 bases from J, with 9 bases in between. Germline loops: CDR1 MNHNY, CDR2 SVGAGI (reference sequence).

This clonotype was observed a handful of times. V and J are TRBV11-2 and TRBJ2-2; D gene unclear. The CDR3 totals 15 residues. From germline, CDR1 is SGHAT and CDR2 FQNNGV. V lost 0 bases and J lost 0, with 5 bases in between. Here the CDR3 reads CASSLEVTNTGELFF. For the CDR3, the DNA is TGTGCCAGCAGCTTAGAGGTTACGAACACCGGGGAGCTGTTTTTT.

This clonotype has only a few counts. The chain links TRBV7-2 to TRBJ1-1, with 10 bases identical to TRBD1. The CDR3 loop spans 15 amino acids. CDR1 SGHTA and CDR2 FQGNSA come from the germline V gene. The V gene end was trimmed by 4 bases and the J gene end by 5 bases; junction bases not matched to a gene: 7. In DNA, the CDR3 is TGTGCCAGCAGCTCGCAGGGACAGGGGAGTACTGAAGCTTTCTTT. Its protein is CASSSQGQGSTEAFF.

This clonotype showed up many times. The chain carries TRBV29-1 and TRBJ2-3; TRBD2 agrees at 8 bases. In germline, CDR1 is SQVTM, CDR2 ANQGSEA. The V segment lost 3 bases and the J segment 3 bases; nucleotides outside the gene matches: 8. This CDR3 region has 15 residues. This CDR3 is CSVDKAGAGTDTQYF. In DNA form, the CDR3 reads TGCAGCGTTGATAAAGCGGGGGCCGGGACAGATACGCAGTATTTT.

This clonotype was counted between two and nine times. The rearrangement uses TRBV27 and TRBJ2-1; TRBD1 aligns across 8 bases. Losses at the gene ends were 5 bases for V and 3 bases for J; bases not matched to a gene: 6. The CDR3 loop spans 15 amino acids. Germline values: CDR1 MNHEY, CDR2 SMNVEV (reference sequence). This chain's CDR3 is CASSIDRGVYNEQFF. The CDR3 DNA reads TGTGCCAGCAGTATAGACAGGGGAGTCTACAATGAGCAGTTCTTC.